A few counts support the clone carrying this T cell receptor beta chain. Its specificity is unknown. The data belong to a study of T-cell reconstitution after alpha-beta-depleted transplantation in children. For TCRbeta, the library was prepared with unique molecular identifiers. TCRdb passed the PCR reads through MiXCR, listing each CDR3 protein once. The sample includes a few hundred thousand distinct CDR3 sequences, roughly a quarter seen only once; the top ten take about 35%. The V gene's germline CDR1 is MDHEN and CDR2 SYDVKM. The CDR3 extends over 15 amino acids. With V trimmed by 6 bases and J by 3 bases, 7 bases remained unmatched. Broader study findings: Reportedly, roughly two months post-transplant, alpha-beta T cells arose from several hundred expanded graft clones. Recipient T cells and thymic progenitors that survived were the source of the high TCRbeta diversity seen at day 60 in some patients.

The sequencing here drew on PBMCs, taken before TCRalphabeta/CD19-depleted stem cell transplant. The clonotype was recovered from a boy in the first two years of life with Wiskott-Aldrich syndrome, due to receive a stem cell transplant. V usage is TRBV28 and J usage is TRBJ1-5, with 8 positions matching TRBD1. The CDR3 DNA reads as TGTGCCAGCAGCATCCGGGACAGGCTCAATCAGCCCCAGCATTTT. Protein sequence: CASSIRDRLNQPQHF.